Listed here is a single TCR beta chain. This sample is part of a study of blood T cell repertoires in COVID-19. Study-wide context: The cDNA or gDNA used as material had been derived from T cells, B-cell-depleted T cells, or PBMCs.

The CDR3 is 13 residues long. CDR1 and CDR2 from the germline V gene are LGHDT and YNNKEL (reference sequence). The trim removed 2 bases at V and 7 bases at J, leaving 4 bases unmatched. Cohort allocation depended upon clinical history that participants reported. Original methodology: Reference gene primers were amplified, and this amplification served to estimate nucleated cell counts. Clones were sequenced by immunoSEQ multiplex PCR, and TCRdb holds only the in-frame ones, with some missing. The V and J calls and clone size were taken over from that table, and D and trimming were inferred from the DNA. The data hold 350,000 to 400,000 clones, with approximately 89% observed a single time.

This rearrangement joins TRBV3-1 (or the pseudogene TRBV3-2) to TRBJ2-7; TRBD2 agrees at 8 bases. The sequence was obtained from a man aged 40-49 years in a cohort exposed to, infected with or recovered from COVID-19 (not recorded which). Specimen: PBMCs or T cells enriched from blood (not recorded which). CDR3 coding DNA: TGTGCCAGCAGCCAAACCGGGAGGGAAGAGCAGTACTTC. Protein: CASSQTGREEQYF.